These 32 T cell receptor beta chains came from one sample sequenced in a study of cytomegalovirus exposure and HLA in healthy donors. PCR used 60 Vbeta primers and 13 Jbeta primers. Clones were read by immunoSEQ multiplex PCR, and TCRdb kept only the in-frame ones, dropping some. The sample records 80,000 or so clones, around 70% being singletons. Sequenced sample: PBMCs. All receptors come from a woman aged 40 to 55 in good health and CMV-seropositive.

The V call is TRBV30, the J call TRBJ2-1, with 7 bases matching TRBD1. Looked up from germline, CDR1 is GTSNPN and CDR2 is SVGIG (reference sequence). V lost 2 bases to trimming and J lost 4 bases; unmatched junction nucleotides: 11. The length of the CDR3 is 16 residues. CDR3 amino acids: CAWSPPRTGDYNEQFF. The CDR3 DNA sequence: TGTGCCTGGAGTCCACCCCGGACAGGAGATTACAATGAGCAGTTCTTC.

This clone has more than one count but fewer than ten. This chain joins TRBV4-3 and TRBJ2-7, with TRBD1 identical over 9 bases. The CDR3 is 15 residues long. The germline gives CDR1 LGHNA, CDR2 YSLEER. V lost 1 base and J lost 4; bases outside the gene matches: 5. The CDR3 region is CASSQGTGARYEQYF. The CDR3 DNA reads TGCGCCAGCAGCCAAGGGACAGGGGCTAGGTACGAGCAGTACTTC.

V gene TRBV2 combines with J gene TRBJ1-5; 8 bases are shared with TRBD1. The CDR3 sequence is 16 residues long. Germline V lookup: CDR1 SNHLY, CDR2 FYNNEI. With 6 bases clipped from V and 2 bases from J, the junction kept 9 bases outside the gene matches. The CDR3 sequence: CASSLDRAFGNQPQHF. The CDR3 nucleotides are TGTGCCAGCAGCCTGGACAGGGCATTTGGCAATCAGCCCCAGCATTTT.

This clone has just a few counts. The V and J genes are TRBV4-3 and TRBJ1-2; D is ambiguous. Germline V gives CDR1 LGHNA, CDR2 YSLEER. The CDR3 is made up of 16 amino acids. V was trimmed by 0 bases and J by 1 base, leaving 12 bases between them. CDR3 coding DNA: TGCGCCAGCAGCCAAGATCACGTCGGGGTTAACTATGGCTACACCTTC. It codes for CASSQDHVGVNYGYTF.

The chain is built from TRBV6-4 and TRBJ1-1; the D is unclear. The germline V and J ends were trimmed by 4 bases and 0 bases, with 6 bases remaining between them. Germline V CDR1 and CDR2: MRHNA, SNTAGT. The CDR3 consists of 13 residues. The chain's CDR3 is CASSVDLNTEAFF. CDR3 bases: TGTGCCAGCAGTGTAGACTTGAACACTGAAGCTTTCTTT.

This rearrangement joins TRBV10-3 to TRBJ1-1; TRBD1 might be the D (5 bases). The CDR3 has 16 residues. CDR1 and CDR2 from the germline V gene are ENHRY and SYGVKD. Between the trimmed V and J ends, which lost 4 bases and 3 bases, there was a span of 18 bases. CDR3 DNA sequence: TGTGCCATCAGTGTTAGTTTGGCAGGGTTTGACACTGAAGCTTTCTTT. Its protein product is CAISVSLAGFDTEAFF.

The chain uses TRBV5-1 and TRBJ1-2, with 9 bases aligning to TRBD1. Trimming removed 4 bases from V and 4 bases from J; junction bases left unmatched: 5. The CDR3 length is 14 residues. Per the germline V gene, CDR1 is SGHRS and CDR2 is YFSETQ. This CDR3 is CASSPTGGLYGYTF. The CDR3 nucleotides are TGCGCCAGCAGCCCGACAGGGGGGCTCTATGGCTACACCTTC.

The sample holds a few counts of this clone. The chain combines TRBV5-1 with TRBJ1-1; 7 nucleotides align to TRBD1. J lost 0 bases, V lost 3 bases, and 2 bases had no gene match. The CDR3 sequence is 14 residues long. Germline V CDR1 and CDR2: SGHRS, YFSETQ. CDR3 amino acids: CASSSGQMNTEAFF. For the CDR3, the DNA is TGCGCCAGCAGCTCGGGACAGATGAACACTGAAGCTTTCTTT.

The chain recombines TRBV5-1 with TRBJ2-1; 13 nucleotides line up with TRBD2. The germline gives CDR1 SGHRS, CDR2 YFSETQ. The V segment lost 0 bases and the J segment 7 bases; nucleotides outside the gene matches: 1. CDR3 length: 15 amino acids. CDR3 amino acids: CASSLEGLAGNEQFF. In DNA form, the CDR3 reads TGCGCCAGCAGCTTGGAGGGACTAGCGGGGAATGAGCAGTTCTTC.

The CDR3 DNA reads as TGTGCCAGCAGCTCCTCGCGGGGTGAAGCTTTCTTT. Amino acid sequence: CASSSSRGEAFF. V is TRBV7-9 and J is TRBJ1-1; D is ambiguous. The CDR3 has 12 residues. V lost 4 bases and J lost 7, with 10 bases in between. The germline CDR1 and CDR2 sequences are SEHNR and FQNEAQ (reference sequence).

V gene TRBV7-2 combines with J gene TRBJ1-1; D is possibly TRBD1 (5 bases). Germline V gene sequence: CDR1 SGHTA, CDR2 FQGNSA. Deletions cut 5 bases from V and 2 bases from J, with 15 bases between. CDR3 length: 15 amino acids. This CDR3 is CASSPERGTNTEAFF. The CDR3 bases are TGTGCCAGCAGCCCCGAGCGGGGGACTAACACTGAAGCTTTCTTT.

The J gene is TRBJ2-2, the V gene TRBV11-2; 7 nucleotides line up with TRBD2. Trimming cost V 1 base and J 1 base; bases outside gene matches: 3. The CDR3 extends over 16 amino acids. Germline V gene sequence: CDR1 SGHAT, CDR2 FQNNGV. This CDR3 reads CASSLAAGENTGELFF. The CDR3 DNA sequence: TGTGCCAGCAGCTTAGCTGCGGGAGAGAACACCGGGGAGCTGTTTTTT.

The V gene is TRBV4-1, the J gene TRBJ2-1; the match to TRBD2 covers 8 bases. This CDR3 has 15 residues. After removal of 0 bases from V and 7 bases from J, the junction contained 5 bases not matched to a gene. Per the germline V gene, CDR1 is MGHRA and CDR2 is YSYEKL. Written as DNA, the CDR3 is TGCGCCAGCAGCCAAGACAGCGGGAGACAAAATGAGCAGTTCTTC. Translation gives CASSQDSGRQNEQFF.

The CDR3 nucleotides are TGTGCCAGCAGCTCCACTATAGGAGGGGCGCGCGACGAGCAGTACTTC. This sequence encodes CASSSTIGGARDEQYF. This sequence joins TRBV7-9 and TRBJ2-7; tentative D call: TRBD2 (6 bases). CDR1 and CDR2 (germline): SEHNR, FQNEAQ (reference sequence). V shed 4 bases and J shed 5 bases, with 21 bases lying between them. CDR3 length equals 16 residues. Full variable domain (remainder filled in from reference TRBV7-9 and TRBJ2-7): DTGVSQNPRHKITKRGQNVTFRCDPISEHNRLYWYRQTLGQGPEFLTYFQNEAQLEKSRLLSDRFSAERPKGSFSTLEIQRTEQGDSAMYLCASSSTIGGARDEQYFGPGTRLTVT.

This chain connects TRBV6-6 to TRBJ1-2, with D possibly being TRBD1 (6 bases). Trimming removed 10 bases at V and 4 bases at J, with 22 bases between. Germline CDR1 MNHNY, CDR2 SVGAGI (reference sequence). This CDR3 comprises 15 residues. DNA of the CDR3: TGTGCCACCTCAGGGGACGCGGGTCTCGTCTATGGCTACACCTTC. The encoded protein is CATSGDAGLVYGYTF.

The V call is TRBV30, the J call TRBJ2-7; the match to TRBD2 covers 11 bases. CDR1 is GTSNPN, CDR2 SVGIG, per germline (reference sequence). The CDR3 extends over 16 amino acids. Trimming cost V 0 bases and J 1 base; bases outside gene matches: 5. As DNA, the CDR3 is TGTGCCTGGAGTGTTTTTAGCGGGAGGGGGTCCTACGAGCAGTACTTC. It encodes CAWSVFSGRGSYEQYF.

This sequence joins TRBV7-9 and TRBJ2-5; 7 nucleotides match TRBD2. Trimming removed 1 base from V and 5 bases from J; junction bases left unmatched: 1. The CDR3 runs 13 residues. The germline CDR1 and CDR2 sequences are SEHNR and FQNEAQ (reference sequence). The DNA of the CDR3 is TGTGCCAGCAGCTTAGGGGGAGGGGAGACCCAGTACTTC. Amino acid sequence: CASSLGGGETQYF.

This rearrangement joins TRBV29-1 to TRBJ2-5; D is perhaps TRBD1 (6 bases). The CDR3 is made up of 12 amino acids. The V gene's germline CDR1 is SQVTM and CDR2 ANQGSEA. The V gene lost 6 bases and the J gene lost 4 bases, with 12 bases spanning the gap. As DNA, the CDR3 is TGCAGCGTCGCTCAGGGGACAGAGACCCAGTACTTC. Translation: CSVAQGTETQYF.

Only one count was recorded for this clone. This sequence joins TRBV6-5 and TRBJ2-1; D is uncertain. Germline V CDR1 and CDR2: MNHEY, SVGAGI. The germline V and J ends were trimmed by 2 bases and 2 bases, with 10 bases remaining between them. This CDR3 is built from 15 residues. The CDR3 reads CASSYSRPAYNEQFF. CDR3 DNA: TGTGCCAGCAGTTACAGCAGGCCTGCCTACAATGAGCAGTTCTTC.

The chain has TRBV7-2 and TRBJ2-2; 11 bases map to TRBD2. Looked up from germline, CDR1 is SGHTA and CDR2 is FQGNSA. This CDR3 comprises 15 residues. Trimming cost V 4 bases and J 7 bases; bases outside gene matches: 5. CDR3 DNA: TGTGCCAGCAGCTATAGCGGGGGGGCCCACGGGGAGCTGTTTTTT. Its protein product is CASSYSGGAHGELFF.

Only a few counts were recorded for this clone. The chain has TRBV10-1 and TRBJ1-1, with D possibly TRBD1 on 5 matching bases. CDR3 size: 13 residues. Germline CDR1 reads WNHNN; CDR2 reads SYGVQD (reference sequence). Deletions cut 5 bases from V and 4 bases from J, with 11 bases between. The CDR3 loop reads CASSRGDSTEAFF. The DNA for the CDR3 is TGCGCCAGCAGTCGGGGGGATAGCACTGAAGCTTTCTTT.

The chain links TRBV5-1 to TRBJ1-1, with TRBD1 as a possible D gene (5 bases). The CDR3 contains 14 residues. CDR1 SGHRS and CDR2 YFSETQ come from the germline V gene. Trimming stripped 0 bases from V and 5 bases from J, with 11 bases between. The DNA for the CDR3 is TGCGCCAGCAGCTTGGCGCAGGGTGGGACTGAAGCTTTCTTT. Protein sequence: CASSLAQGGTEAFF.

This clone was observed a handful of times. The chain employs TRBV27 and TRBJ2-3; the match to TRBD1 covers 7 bases. The trim removed 0 bases at V and 7 bases at J, leaving 7 bases unmatched. Germline assignment: CDR1 MNHEY and CDR2 SMNVEV (reference sequence). This CDR3 has 15 residues. The CDR3 here is CASSLSGNRGNTQYF. CDR3 nucleotide sequence: TGTGCCAGCAGTTTATCGGGAAACAGGGGTAATACGCAGTATTTT.

V is TRBV29-1 and J is TRBJ1-1; the match to TRBD1 covers 7 bases. V lost 4 bases, J lost 6 bases, and 8 bases stayed unmatched. CDR1 SQVTM and CDR2 ANQGSEA come from the germline V gene. The length of the CDR3 is 13 residues. In DNA, the CDR3 is TGCAGCGTTGCACTAGGGGGCACCCCTGAAGCTTTCTTT. Protein: CSVALGGTPEAFF.

The chain carries TRBV9 and TRBJ2-3; perhaps TRBD2 as D (6 bases). This CDR3 contains 14 residues. The ends were cut back, 0 bases at V and 5 bases at J, with 10 bases in the middle. The germline CDR1 and CDR2 sequences are SGDLS and YYNGEE. CDR3 bases: TGTGCCAGCAGCGTAGGATTAGCGGTAGATACGCAGTATTTT. Translated, it gives CASSVGLAVDTQYF.

This chain links TRBV5-4 with TRBJ1-4; 8 positions match TRBD1. The CDR3 sequence is 14 residues long. Germline CDR1 is SGHNT and CDR2 is YYREEE (reference sequence). After removal of 5 bases from V and 8 bases from J, the junction contained 8 bases not matched to a gene. CDR3 in amino acids: CASSPDRGGEKLFF. CDR3 nucleotide sequence: TGTGCCAGCAGTCCCGACAGGGGAGGGGAAAAACTGTTTTTT.

CDR3 bases: TGTGCCTGGAGTGCAATCAGCTCCTATAATTCACCCCTCCACTTT. It is translated as CAWSAISSYNSPLHF. V and J are TRBV30 and TRBJ1-6; D is unresolved. CDR1 is GTSNPN and CDR2 is SVGIG in the germline V gene (reference sequence). Trimming shortened V by 1 base and J by 0 bases, and 7 bases separated the two germline ends. This CDR3 comprises 15 residues. The full variable domain, completed using reference TRBV30 and TRBJ1-6, is SQTIHQWPATLVQPVGSPLSLECTVEGTSNPNLYWYRQAAGRGLQLLFYSVGIGQISSEVPQNLSASRPQDRQFILSSKKLLLSDSGFYLCAWSAISSYNSPLHFGNGTRLTVT.

The J gene is TRBJ2-1, the V gene TRBV28, with 10 bases aligning to TRBD1. V was clipped by 3 bases and J by 7 bases; unmatched bases: 6. The length of the CDR3 is 15 residues. The germline V gene encodes CDR1 MDHEN and CDR2 SYDVKM. In nucleotides, the CDR3 is TGTGCCAGCAGTTTGTCGACAGGGGGCTTAAATGAGCAGTTCTTC. Amino acids: CASSLSTGGLNEQFF.

In its sample, this clone is medium-sized. The chain joins TRBV7-6 to TRBJ1-1; no reliable D call. The CDR3 contains 13 residues. Trimming left V 5 bases short and J 1 base short, with 8 bases between. The germline V gene has CDR1 SGHVS and CDR2 FNYEAQ. For the CDR3, the DNA is TGTGCCAGCAGCGCGGCACAGAACACTGAAGCTTTCTTT. It specifies CASSAAQNTEAFF.

This clone was observed a few times. The gene calls are TRBV5-1 and TRBJ1-1; D gene uncertain. The CDR3 runs to 14 residues. Germline values: CDR1 SGHRS, CDR2 YFSETQ. V lost 3 bases to trimming and J lost 0 bases, with 9 bases between them. The CDR3 DNA is TGCGCCAGCAGCTCAAATACAGTGAACACTGAAGCTTTCTTT. Translation gives CASSSNTVNTEAFF.

This clone occurred a few times. V gene TRBV19 combines with J gene TRBJ1-1; D remains unclear. CDR3 size: 13 residues. CDR1 is LNHDA and CDR2 is SQIVND in the germline V gene (reference sequence). Deletions cut 3 bases from V and 8 bases from J, with 13 bases between. This CDR3 reads CASSIMAGLEAFF. The CDR3 nucleotides read TGTGCCAGTAGTATTATGGCGGGCCTCGAAGCTTTCTTT.

The rearrangement uses TRBV13 and TRBJ1-1; D might be TRBD1 (5 bases). The V end lost 2 bases, the J end lost 5 bases, and 9 bases lay between the germline ends. CDR1 is PRHDT and CDR2 is FYEKMQ in the germline V gene (reference sequence). The CDR3 consists of 13 residues. CDR3 DNA sequence: TGTGCCAGCAGCTTACAGGGTCGGACTGAAGCTTTCTTT. Protein: CASSLQGRTEAFF. The full variable domain, with the rest looked up from reference TRBV13 and TRBJ1-1, is AAGVIQSPRHLIKEKRETATLKCYPIPRHDTVYWYQQGPGQDPQFLISFYEKMQSDKGSIPDRFSAQQFSDYHSELNMSSLELGDSALYFCASSLQGRTEAFFGQGTRLTVV.